This TCR beta chain was captured by sequencing in a study of identical twins. All donors were healthy Caucasians. The V and J ends lost 3 bases and 4 bases, in that order; junction bases with no gene match: 6. This CDR3 contains 15 residues. The germline V gene encodes CDR1 LNHNV and CDR2 YYDKDF (reference sequence). Regarding the study as a whole: Researchers reported weaker excess twin sharing in beta out-of-frame sequences.

Using its own MiXCR run on the 5' RACE reads, TCRdb lists one record per CDR3 protein. Among around 250,000 distinct CDR3 sequences listed, about 7% were seen once. This clonotype has ten or more counts. Antigen specificity is unknown. These data were also filed under a second study, of yellow fever vaccine responses in identical twins.

The rearrangement joins TRBV15 to TRBJ1-1; TRBD1 matches at 9 bases. Sequenced material: memory (CD45RO+) T cells sorted from blood. This TCR derives from a woman younger than 30 in good health. CDR3 protein: CATSRWDREGTEAFF. The DNA of the CDR3 is TGTGCCACCAGCAGGTGGGACAGGGAAGGCACTGAAGCTTTCTTT. The full variable domain, with the rest looked up from reference TRBV15 and TRBJ1-1, is DAMVIQNPRYQVTQFGKPVTLSCSQTLNHNVMYWYQQKSSQAPKLLFHYYDKDFNNEADTPDNFQSRRPNTSFCFLDIRSPGLGDTAMYLCATSRWDREGTEAFFGQGTRLTVV.